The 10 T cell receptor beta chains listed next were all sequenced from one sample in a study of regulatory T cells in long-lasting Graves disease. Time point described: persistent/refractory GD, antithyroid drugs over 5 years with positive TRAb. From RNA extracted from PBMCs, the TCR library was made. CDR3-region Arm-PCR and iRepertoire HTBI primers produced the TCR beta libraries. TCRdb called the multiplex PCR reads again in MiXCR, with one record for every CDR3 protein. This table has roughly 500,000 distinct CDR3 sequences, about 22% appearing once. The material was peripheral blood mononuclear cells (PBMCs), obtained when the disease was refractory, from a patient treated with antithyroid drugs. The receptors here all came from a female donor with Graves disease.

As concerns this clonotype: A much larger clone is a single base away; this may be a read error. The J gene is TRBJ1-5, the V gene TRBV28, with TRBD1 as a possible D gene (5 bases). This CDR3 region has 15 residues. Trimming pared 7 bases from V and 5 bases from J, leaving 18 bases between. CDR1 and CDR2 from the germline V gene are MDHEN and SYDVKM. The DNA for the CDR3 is TGTGCCAGCAATAGTCCTCGACAGAGCGATCAGCCCCAGCATTTT. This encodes CASNSPRQSDQPQHF.

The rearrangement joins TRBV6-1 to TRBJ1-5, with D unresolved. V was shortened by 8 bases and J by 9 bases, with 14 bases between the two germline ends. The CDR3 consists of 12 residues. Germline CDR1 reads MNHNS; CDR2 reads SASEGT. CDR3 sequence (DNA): TGTGCCAGCGCTTCCCCCCCAGGGCCCCAGCATTTT. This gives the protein CASASPPGPQHF.

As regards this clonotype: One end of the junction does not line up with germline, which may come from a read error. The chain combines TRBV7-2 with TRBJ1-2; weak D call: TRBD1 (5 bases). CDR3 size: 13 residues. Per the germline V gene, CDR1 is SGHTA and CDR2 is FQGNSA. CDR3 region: CASSLGGGYDYTF. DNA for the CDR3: TGTGCCAGCAGCTTAGGGGGCGGGTATGACTACACCTTC. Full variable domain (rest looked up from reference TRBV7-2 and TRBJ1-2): GAGVSQSPSNKVTEKGKDVELRCDPISGHTALYWYRQSLGQGLEFLIYFQGNSAPDKSGLPSDRFSAERTGGSVSTLTIQRTQQEDSAVYLCASSLGGGYDYTFGSGTRLTVV.

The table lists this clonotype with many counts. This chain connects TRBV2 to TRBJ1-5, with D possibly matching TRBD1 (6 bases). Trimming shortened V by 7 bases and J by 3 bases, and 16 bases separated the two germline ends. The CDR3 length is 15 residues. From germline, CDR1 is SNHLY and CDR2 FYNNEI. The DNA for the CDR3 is TGTGCCAGCAAGGGGGGGCAGGGGTACAATCAGCCCCAGCATTTT. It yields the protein CASKGGQGYNQPQHF. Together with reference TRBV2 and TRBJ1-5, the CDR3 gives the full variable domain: EPEVTQTPSHQVTQMGQEVILRCVPISNHLYFYWYRQILGQKVEFLVSFYNNEISEKSEIFDDQFSVERPDGSNFTLKIRSTKLEDSAMYFCASKGGQGYNQPQHFGDGTRLSIL.

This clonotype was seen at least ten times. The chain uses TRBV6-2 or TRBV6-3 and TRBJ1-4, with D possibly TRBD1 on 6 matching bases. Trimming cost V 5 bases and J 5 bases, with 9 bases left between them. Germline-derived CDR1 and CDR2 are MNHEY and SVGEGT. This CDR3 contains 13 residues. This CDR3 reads CASSPGQNEKLFF. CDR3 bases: TGTGCCAGCAGTCCCGGACAGAATGAAAAACTGTTTTTT.

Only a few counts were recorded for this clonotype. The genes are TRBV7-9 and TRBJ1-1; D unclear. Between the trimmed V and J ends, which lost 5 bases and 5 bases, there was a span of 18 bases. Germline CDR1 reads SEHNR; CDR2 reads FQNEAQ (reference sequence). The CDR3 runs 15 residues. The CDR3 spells CASSRPGPAGTEAFF. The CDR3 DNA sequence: TGTGCCAGCAGCCGCCCCGGACCCGCCGGGACTGAAGCTTTCTTT.

CDR3 DNA sequence: TGTGCCAGTAGTGTTTCACGGAATCAGCCCCAGCATTTT. This gives the protein CASSVSRNQPQHF. J is TRBJ1-5 and V is TRBV19, with D uncertain. Germline V lookup: CDR1 LNHDA, CDR2 SQIVND (reference sequence). The CDR3 is 13 residues long. Trimming stripped 5 bases from V and 4 bases from J, with 9 bases between.

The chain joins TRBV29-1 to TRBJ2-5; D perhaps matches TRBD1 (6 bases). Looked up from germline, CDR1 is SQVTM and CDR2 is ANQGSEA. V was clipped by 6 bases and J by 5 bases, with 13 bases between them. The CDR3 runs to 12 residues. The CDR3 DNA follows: TGCAGCGTATGGGACACATGGGAGACCCAGTACTTC. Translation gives CSVWDTWETQYF.

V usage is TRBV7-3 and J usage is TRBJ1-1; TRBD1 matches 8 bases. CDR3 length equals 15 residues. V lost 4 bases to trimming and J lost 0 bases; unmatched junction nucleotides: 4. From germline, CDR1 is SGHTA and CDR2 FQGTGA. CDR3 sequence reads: CASSSYRGMNTEAFF. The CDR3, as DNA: TGTGCCAGCAGCTCCTACAGGGGGATGAACACTGAAGCTTTCTTT. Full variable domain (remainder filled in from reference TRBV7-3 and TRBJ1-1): GAGVSQTPSNKVTEKGKYVELRCDPISGHTALYWYRQSLGQGPEFLIYFQGTGAADDSGLPNDRFFAVRPEGSVSTLKIQRTERGDSAVYLCASSSYRGMNTEAFFGQGTRLTVV.

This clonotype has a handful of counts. The CDR3 region is CASGSGSWDGELFF. The CDR3 DNA is TGTGCCAGCGGGTCGGGGTCTTGGGACGGGGAGCTGTTTTTT. V gene TRBV13 combines with J gene TRBJ2-2; D is possibly TRBD2 (5 bases). In germline, CDR1 is PRHDT, CDR2 FYEKMQ (reference sequence). V was trimmed by 8 bases and J by 7 bases, leaving 17 bases between them. The CDR3 extends over 14 amino acids.